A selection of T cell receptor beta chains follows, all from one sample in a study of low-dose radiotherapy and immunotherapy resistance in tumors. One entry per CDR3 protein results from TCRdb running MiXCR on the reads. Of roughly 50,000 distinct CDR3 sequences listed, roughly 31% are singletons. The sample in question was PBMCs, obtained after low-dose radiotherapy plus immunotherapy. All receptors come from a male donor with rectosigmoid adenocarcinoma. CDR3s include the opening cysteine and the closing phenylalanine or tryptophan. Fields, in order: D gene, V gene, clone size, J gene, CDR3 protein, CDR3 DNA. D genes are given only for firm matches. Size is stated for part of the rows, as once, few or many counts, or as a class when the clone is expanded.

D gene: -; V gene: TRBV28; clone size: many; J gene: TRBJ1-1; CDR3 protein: CASRSNRRRTEAFF; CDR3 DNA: TGTGCCAGCAGAAGCAACAGGAGGCGGACTGAAGCTTTCTTT
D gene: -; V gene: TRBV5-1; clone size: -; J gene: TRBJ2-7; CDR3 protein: CASSLGLATYEQYF; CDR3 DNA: TGCGCCAGCAGCTTGGGATTGGCTACCTACGAGCAGTACTTC
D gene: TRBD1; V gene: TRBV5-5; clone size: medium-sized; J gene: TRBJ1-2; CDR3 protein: CASSFDRADGYTF; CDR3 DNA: TGTGCCAGCAGCTTCGACAGGGCGGATGGCTACACCTTC
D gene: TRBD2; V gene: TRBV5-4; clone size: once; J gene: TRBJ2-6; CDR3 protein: CASSLSLAGGRVSGANVLTF; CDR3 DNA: TGTGCCAGCAGCTTGTCCCTAGCGGGGGGGCGAGTTTCTGGGGCCAACGTCCTGACTTTC
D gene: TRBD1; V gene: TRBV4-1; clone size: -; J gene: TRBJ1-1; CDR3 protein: CASSRTGDSRAFF; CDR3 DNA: TGCGCCAGCAGCAGAACAGGGGATAGTAGAGCTTTCTTT
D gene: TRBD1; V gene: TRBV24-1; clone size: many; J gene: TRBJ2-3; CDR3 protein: CATSGPGQGQDTQYF; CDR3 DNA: TGTGCCACCAGTGGACCGGGACAGGGACAGGATACGCAGTATTTT
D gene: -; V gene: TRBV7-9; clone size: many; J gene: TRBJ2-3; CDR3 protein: CASSEGRVPPDTQYF; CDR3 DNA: TGTGCCAGCAGCGAAGGAAGGGTCCCACCAGATACGCAGTATTTT
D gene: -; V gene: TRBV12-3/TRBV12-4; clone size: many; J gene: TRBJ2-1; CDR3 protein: CASSNPVGRREQFF; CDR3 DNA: TGTGCCAGCAGTAACCCAGTGGGACGGAGGGAGCAGTTCTTC
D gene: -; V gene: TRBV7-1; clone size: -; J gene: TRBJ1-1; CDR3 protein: CASSPQGRMNTEAFF; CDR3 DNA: TGTGCCAGCAGCCCGCAGGGGCGGATGAACACTGAAGCTTTCTTT
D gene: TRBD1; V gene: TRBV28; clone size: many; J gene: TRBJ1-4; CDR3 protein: CASTLYGTGNEKLFF; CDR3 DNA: TGTGCCAGCACCCTCTATGGGACAGGGAATGAAAAACTGTTTTTT
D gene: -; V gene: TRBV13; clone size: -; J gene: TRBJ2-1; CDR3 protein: CASSQVKGLGYNEQFF; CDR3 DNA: TGTGCCAGCAGCCAAGTAAAGGGCCTGGGGTACAATGAGCAGTTCTTC
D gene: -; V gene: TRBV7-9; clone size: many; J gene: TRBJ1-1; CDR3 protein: CASSSGYNTEAFF; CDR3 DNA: TGCGCCAGCAGCTCGGGATACAACACTGAAGCTTTCTTT
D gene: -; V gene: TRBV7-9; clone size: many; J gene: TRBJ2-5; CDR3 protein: CASSSKDGTQETQYF; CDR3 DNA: TGTGCCAGCAGCTCGAAGGACGGAACCCAAGAGACCCAGTACTTC
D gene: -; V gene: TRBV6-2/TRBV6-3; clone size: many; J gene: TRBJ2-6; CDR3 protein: CASSQTTSGANVLTF; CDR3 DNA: TGTGCCAGCAGTCAGACTACCTCTGGGGCCAACGTCCTGACTTTC
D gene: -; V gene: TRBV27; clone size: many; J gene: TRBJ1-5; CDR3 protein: CASSGRTNQPQHF; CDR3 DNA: TGTGCCAGCAGTGGACGGACCAATCAGCCCCAGCATTTT
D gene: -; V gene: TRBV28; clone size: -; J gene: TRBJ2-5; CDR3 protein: CASRQRGETQYF; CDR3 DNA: TGTGCCAGCAGACAGCGCGGAGAGACCCAGTACTTC
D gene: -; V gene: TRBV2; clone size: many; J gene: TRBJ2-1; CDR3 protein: CASSAGSLNEQFF; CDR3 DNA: TGTGCCAGCAGCGCAGGGTCGTTGAATGAGCAGTTCTTC
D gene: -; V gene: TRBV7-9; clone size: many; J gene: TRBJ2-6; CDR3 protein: CASSYVSGTGANVLTF; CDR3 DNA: TGTGCCAGCAGTTATGTATCGGGTACTGGGGCCAACGTCCTGACTTTC
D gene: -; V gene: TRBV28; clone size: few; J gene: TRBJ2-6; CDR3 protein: CASTIIGGGPGANVLTF; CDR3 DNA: TGTGCCAGCACCATTATCGGAGGGGGGCCTGGGGCCAACGTCCTGACTTTC
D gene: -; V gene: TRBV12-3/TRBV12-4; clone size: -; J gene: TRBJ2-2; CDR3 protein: CASTHGGRVDTGELFF; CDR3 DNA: TGTGCCAGCACTCACGGAGGCAGGGTGGACACCGGGGAGCTGTTTTTT
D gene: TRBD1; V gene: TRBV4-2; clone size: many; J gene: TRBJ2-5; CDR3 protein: CASSQDRGTGQETQYF; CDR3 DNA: TGTGCCAGCAGCCAAGATCGAGGGACAGGCCAAGAGACCCAGTACTTC
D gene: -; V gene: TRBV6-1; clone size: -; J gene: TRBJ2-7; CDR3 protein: CASTQRDEQYF; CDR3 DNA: TGTGCCAGCACACAAAGGGATGAGCAGTACTTC
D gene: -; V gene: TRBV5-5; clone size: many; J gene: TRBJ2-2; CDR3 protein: CASSTGPAFTGELFF; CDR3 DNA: TGTGCCAGCAGCACGGGACCGGCCTTCACCGGGGAGCTGTTTTTT
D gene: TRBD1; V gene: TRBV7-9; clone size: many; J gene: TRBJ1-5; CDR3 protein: CASSEQGANQPQHF; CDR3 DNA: TGTGCCAGCAGCGAACAGGGGGCTAATCAGCCCCAGCATTTT
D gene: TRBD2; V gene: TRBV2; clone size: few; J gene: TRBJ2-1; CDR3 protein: CASRVASGSSSEQFF; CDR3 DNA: TGTGCCAGCAGGGTCGCTAGCGGGAGTTCGAGTGAGCAGTTCTTC
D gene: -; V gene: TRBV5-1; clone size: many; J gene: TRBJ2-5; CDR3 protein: CASSRERTQETQYF; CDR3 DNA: TGCGCCAGCAGCAGGGAACGGACGCAAGAGACCCAGTACTTC
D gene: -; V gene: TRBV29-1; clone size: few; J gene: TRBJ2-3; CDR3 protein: CSVEQGSTDTQYF; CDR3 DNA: TGCAGCGTTGAACAGGGAAGCACAGATACGCAGTATTTT
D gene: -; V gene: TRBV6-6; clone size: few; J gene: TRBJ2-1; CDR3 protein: CASIRGTNNEQFF; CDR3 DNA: TGTGCCAGCATTCGGGGGACCAACAATGAGCAGTTCTTC
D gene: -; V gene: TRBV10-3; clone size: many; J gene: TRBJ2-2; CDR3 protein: CATWGQLNTGELFF; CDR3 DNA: TGTGCCACCTGGGGACAATTGAACACCGGGGAGCTGTTTTTT
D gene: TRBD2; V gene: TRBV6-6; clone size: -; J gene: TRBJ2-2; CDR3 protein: CASSERGTSGRATGELFF; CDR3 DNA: TGTGCCAGCAGTGAAAGAGGGACTAGCGGGAGGGCCACCGGGGAGCTGTTTTTT
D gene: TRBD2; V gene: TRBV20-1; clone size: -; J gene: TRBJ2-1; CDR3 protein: CSANGLAAGYNEQFF; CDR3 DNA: TGCAGTGCTAACGGACTAGCGGCGGGCTACAATGAGCAGTTCTTC
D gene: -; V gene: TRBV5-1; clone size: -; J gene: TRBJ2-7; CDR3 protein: CASRQSYEQYF; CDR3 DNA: TGCGCCAGCAGACAGTCCTACGAGCAGTACTTC
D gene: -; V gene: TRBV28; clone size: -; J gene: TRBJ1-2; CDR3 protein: CASGEQVNYGYTF; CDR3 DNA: TGTGCCAGCGGGGAGCAAGTCAACTATGGCTACACCTTC
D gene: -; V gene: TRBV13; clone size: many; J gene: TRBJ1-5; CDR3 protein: CASSVYQTSNQPQHF; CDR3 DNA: TGTGCCAGCAGTGTTTACCAAACTAGCAATCAGCCCCAGCATTTT
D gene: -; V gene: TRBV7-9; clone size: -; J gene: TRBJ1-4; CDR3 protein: CASSSQRGEKLFF; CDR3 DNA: TGTGCCAGCAGCTCCCAGAGGGGTGAAAAACTGTTTTTT
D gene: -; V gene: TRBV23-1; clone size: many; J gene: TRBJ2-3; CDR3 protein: CASSQSSWRRETQYF; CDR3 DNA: TGCGCCAGCAGTCAATCATCCTGGAGGCGGGAAACGCAGTATTTT
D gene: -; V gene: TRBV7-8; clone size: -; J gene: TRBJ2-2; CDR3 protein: CASSLDRNTGELFF; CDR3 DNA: TGTGCCAGCAGCTTAGATAGGAACACCGGGGAGCTGTTTTTT
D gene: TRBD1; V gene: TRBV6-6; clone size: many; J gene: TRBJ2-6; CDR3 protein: CASTPGQGGSGANVLTF; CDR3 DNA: TGTGCCAGCACCCCGGGACAGGGAGGATCTGGGGCCAACGTCCTGACTTTC
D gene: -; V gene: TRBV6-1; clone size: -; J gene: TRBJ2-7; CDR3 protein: CASHPGATYEQYF; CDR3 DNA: TGTGCCAGCCACCCCGGGGCGACTTACGAGCAGTACTTC
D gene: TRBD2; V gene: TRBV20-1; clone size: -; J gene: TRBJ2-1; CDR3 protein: CSVPTSGYLDNEQFF; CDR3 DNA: TGCAGTGTCCCGACTAGCGGGTATCTCGACAATGAGCAGTTCTTC
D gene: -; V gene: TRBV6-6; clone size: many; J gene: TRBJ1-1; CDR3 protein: CASSFEISEAFF; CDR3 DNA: TGTGCCAGCAGCTTCGAGATCTCTGAAGCTTTCTTT
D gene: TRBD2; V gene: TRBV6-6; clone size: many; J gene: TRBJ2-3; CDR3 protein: CASRGGGTDTQYF; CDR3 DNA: TGTGCCAGCAGGGGGGGGGGCACAGATACGCAGTATTTT
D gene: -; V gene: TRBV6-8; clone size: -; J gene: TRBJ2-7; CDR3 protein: CASSFYEQYF; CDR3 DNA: TGTGCCAGCAGCTTCTACGAGCAGTACTTC
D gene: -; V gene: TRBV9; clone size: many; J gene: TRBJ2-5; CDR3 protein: CASSFGAESPQETQYF; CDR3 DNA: TGTGCCAGCAGTTTTGGGGCAGAGAGCCCTCAAGAGACCCAGTACTTC
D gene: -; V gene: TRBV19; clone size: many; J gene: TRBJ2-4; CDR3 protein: CASSIAQRGNIQYF; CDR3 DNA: TGTGCCAGTAGTATAGCCCAGAGGGGGAACATTCAGTACTTC
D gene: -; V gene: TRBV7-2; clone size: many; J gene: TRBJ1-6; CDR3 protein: CASSLGGGSYNSPLHF; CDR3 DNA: TGTGCCAGCAGCTTAGGAGGGGGCTCCTATAATTCACCCCTCCACTTT
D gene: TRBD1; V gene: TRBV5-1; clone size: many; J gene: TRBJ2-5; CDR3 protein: CASSTSPGTGGGETQYF; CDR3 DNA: TGCGCCAGCAGCACCTCACCCGGGACAGGGGGCGGAGAGACCCAGTACTTC
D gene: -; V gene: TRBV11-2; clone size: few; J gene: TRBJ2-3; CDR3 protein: CASSLGRSTDTQYF; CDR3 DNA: TGTGCCAGCAGCCTTGGACGGTCCACAGATACGCAGTATTTT
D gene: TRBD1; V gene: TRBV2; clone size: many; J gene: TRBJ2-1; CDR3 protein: CASRTGIVNEQFF; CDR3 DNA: TGTGCCAGCAGGACAGGGATAGTAAATGAGCAGTTCTTC
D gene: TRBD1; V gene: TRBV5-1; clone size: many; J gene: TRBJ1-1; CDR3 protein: CASSLGGTGDRWNTEAFF; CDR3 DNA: TGCGCCAGCAGCTTGGGTGGGACAGGGGATAGGTGGAACACTGAAGCTTTCTTT
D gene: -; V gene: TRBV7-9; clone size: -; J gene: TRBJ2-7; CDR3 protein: CASSLSNLPDEQYF; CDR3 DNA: TGTGCCAGCAGCTTATCAAACCTGCCCGACGAGCAGTACTTC